This TCR beta chain was retrieved from a study of cytomegalovirus exposure and HLA in healthy donors. The study's findings and limits: What TCR beta sequences reportedly achieved was accurate prediction of HLA-A and HLA-B alleles in most subjects. While the bulk of TCR sequences proved rare, some public TCRs turned up in many donors. With DRB1 most and HLA-C fewest, TCR association rates differed between HLA loci in a later analysis.

A remark on this clone: The antigen is not known. A junction boundary mismatches the germline segment, possibly from a read error.

PCR employed 60 Vbeta and 13 Jbeta primers. Profiled with immunoSEQ multiplex PCR; TCRdb holds only in-frame clones, not every one. Among roughly 100,000 clones, about 83% were seen once, and the ten largest hold more than 3%. Germline lookup yields CDR1 SEHNR and CDR2 FQNEAQ (reference sequence). The CDR3 consists of 18 residues. V gene TRBV7-9 combines with J gene TRBJ2-1; 12 bases agree with TRBD2. The source of this sequence is a female donor in good health and CMV-seropositive. The sequencing sample was made of PBMCs. Here the CDR3 DNA reads TGTTCCAGCAGCTTACGGCTAGCGGGAGGGAGCTTCTACAATGAGCAGTTCTTC. Translating gives CSSSLRLAGGSFYNEQFF.